The sequence of this TCR beta chain was determined in a study of T cell responses to AZD1222 COVID-19 vaccine. The table came from immunoSEQ multiplex PCR; TCRdb's copy has only in-frame clones and leaves some out. Counted here are fewer than 120,000 clones, 80% to 95% occurring once; the ten biggest clones make up more than 2%. The germline gives CDR1 SGHDT, CDR2 YYEEEE. V lost 5 bases, J lost 14 bases, and 20 bases lay in between. The CDR3 extends over 13 amino acids. On this clone: What it binds is unknown.

Study outcomes and limitations: Reports say nearly half of spike-specific TCRs go after unmutated variant regions.

Researchers grouped second doses given at about 4 or about 12 weeks into one pool. This material consisted of peripheral blood, taken 28 days after the second AZD1222 dose. The clonotype was recovered from an adult who received the AZD1222 COVID-19 vaccine. The V call is TRBV5-6, the J call TRBJ2-1, with D possibly TRBD2 on 5 matching bases. CDR3 nucleotides: TGTGCCAGCAGTCTCCGGTCGGTAAAAGCGGAGTTCTTC. Protein product: CASSLRSVKAEFF.